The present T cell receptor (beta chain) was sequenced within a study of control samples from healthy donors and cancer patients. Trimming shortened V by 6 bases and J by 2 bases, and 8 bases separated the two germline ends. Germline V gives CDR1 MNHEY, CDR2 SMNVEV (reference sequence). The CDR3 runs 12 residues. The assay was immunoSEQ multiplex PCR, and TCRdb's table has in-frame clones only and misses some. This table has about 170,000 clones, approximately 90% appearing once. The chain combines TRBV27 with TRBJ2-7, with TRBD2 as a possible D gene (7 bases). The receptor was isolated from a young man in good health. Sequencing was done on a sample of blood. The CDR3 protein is CASRGGPYEQYF. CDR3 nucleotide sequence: TGTGCCAGCAGGGGGGGGCCCTACGAGCAGTACTTC.